This TCR beta chain emerged from a study of T-cell reconstitution after alpha-beta-depleted transplantation in children. As it was prepared, the TCRbeta library received unique molecular identifiers. TCRdb recomputed calls from the PCR reads with MiXCR, one row per CDR3 protein. This sample has about 500,000 distinct CDR3 sequences, with 32% found just once. The CDR3 consists of 15 residues. CDR1 is SSHAT and CDR2 is FNYEAQ in the germline V gene (reference sequence). The V and J ends lost 5 bases and 5 bases, in that order; junction bases with no gene match: 10. Specimen: PBMCs from the stem cell graft donor, collected from the stem cell graft. The sequence came from a human donor who donated a stem cell graft to a child with aplastic anemia. The J gene is TRBJ2-5, the V gene TRBV7-7, with TRBD2 identical over 8 bases. Here the CDR3 reads CASSPIGTRAETQYF. For the CDR3, the DNA is TGTGCCAGCAGCCCTATTGGGACTAGGGCGGAGACCCAGTACTTC.